Listed below are T cell receptor beta chains from one sample, sequenced in a study of shared clonotypes between healthy human individuals. Data came from immunoSEQ multiplex PCR; TCRdb stores just in-frame clones and leaves some out. The table lists around 2.5 million clones, roughly 93% of them singletons. The material sequenced was naive CD4+ T cells from PBMCs. Receptor source: a man younger than 35 in good health. Some clones in this sample may be carry-over from other donors' samples. CDR3s include the opening cysteine and the closing phenylalanine or tryptophan. D genes are given only for firm matches. Size tells how often a clone was seen (once, few, many) or the class of an expanded clone, and some rows leave it out.

clone size: NA
D gene: NA
V gene: TRBV7-2
CDR3 length: 19
J gene: TRBJ2-2
CDR3 protein: CASSLGGLTLASYTGELFF
CDR3 DNA: TGTGCCAGCAGCTTAGGGGGACTGACCCTCGCCTCATACACCGGGGAGCTGTTTTTT

clone size: few
D gene: NA
V gene: TRBV10-1
CDR3 length: 13
J gene: TRBJ1-1
CDR3 protein: CASSESLLVEAFF
CDR3 DNA: TGCGCCAGCAGTGAGTCCCTCCTGGTAGAAGCTTTCTTT

clone size: NA
D gene: TRBD1
V gene: TRBV7-2
CDR3 length: 13
J gene: TRBJ2-7
CDR3 protein: CASSFQGAYEQYF
CDR3 DNA: TGTGCCAGCAGCTTTCAGGGGGCCTACGAGCAGTACTTC

clone size: NA
D gene: TRBD2
V gene: TRBV10-1
CDR3 length: 16
J gene: TRBJ2-1
CDR3 protein: CASSPAERGKTMRQFF
CDR3 DNA: TGCGCCAGCAGCCCTGCGGAGCGGGGGAAAACAATGAGGCAGTTCTTC

clone size: NA
D gene: NA
V gene: TRBV6-4
CDR3 length: 15
J gene: TRBJ2-7
CDR3 protein: CASSDDGWSSYEQYF
CDR3 DNA: TGTGCCAGCAGTGACGACGGCTGGAGCTCCTACGAGCAGTACTTC

clone size: NA
D gene: TRBD2
V gene: TRBV4-1
CDR3 length: 15
J gene: TRBJ2-5
CDR3 protein: CARKLAGGFQETQYF
CDR3 DNA: TGCGCCAGAAAACTAGCGGGAGGTTTCCAAGAGACCCAGTACTTC

clone size: NA
D gene: NA
V gene: TRBV11-1
CDR3 length: 14
J gene: TRBJ2-4
CDR3 protein: CASSPPDRADIQYF
CDR3 DNA: TGTGCCAGCAGCCCCCCCGATAGGGCCGACATTCAGTACTTC

clone size: NA
D gene: NA
V gene: TRBV6-1
CDR3 length: 13
J gene: TRBJ2-1
CDR3 protein: CASSQGTYNEQFF
CDR3 DNA: TGTGCCAGCAGCCAGGGGACTTACAATGAGCAGTTCTTC

clone size: NA
D gene: NA
V gene: TRBV25-1
CDR3 length: 17
J gene: TRBJ2-3
CDR3 protein: CASSEEGGDGTTDTQYF
CDR3 DNA: TGTGCCAGCAGTGAAGAGGGGGGGGACGGAACCACAGATACGCAGTATTTT

clone size: NA
D gene: NA
V gene: TRBV10-2
CDR3 length: 14
J gene: TRBJ2-1
CDR3 protein: CASPGRSSYNEQFF
CDR3 DNA: TGCGCCAGCCCGGGCCGAAGCTCCTACAATGAGCAGTTCTTC

clone size: NA
D gene: TRBD2
V gene: TRBV5-1
CDR3 length: 17
J gene: TRBJ2-7
CDR3 protein: CASSKDPPPSGSYEQYF
CDR3 DNA: TGCGCCAGCAGCAAGGACCCCCCGCCTAGCGGGAGTTACGAGCAGTACTTC

clone size: NA
D gene: NA
V gene: TRBV21-1
CDR3 length: 15
J gene: TRBJ1-2
CDR3 protein: CASSLPTGGGNGYTF
CDR3 DNA: TGTGCCAGCAGCCTGCCCACGGGAGGGGGCAATGGCTACACCTTC

clone size: NA
D gene: TRBD2
V gene: TRBV30
CDR3 length: 16
J gene: TRBJ2-5
CDR3 protein: CAWTKLAGVAQETQYF
CDR3 DNA: TGTGCCTGGACCAAACTAGCGGGAGTGGCCCAAGAGACCCAGTACTTC

clone size: NA
D gene: TRBD2
V gene: TRBV6-5
CDR3 length: 15
J gene: TRBJ2-7
CDR3 protein: CASSRGTSVLYEQYF
CDR3 DNA: TGTGCCAGCAGTCGCGGGACTAGCGTCCTCTACGAGCAGTACTTC

clone size: NA
D gene: TRBD1
V gene: TRBV28
CDR3 length: 15
J gene: TRBJ2-7
CDR3 protein: CASSLGPTGGYEQYF
CDR3 DNA: TGTGCCAGCAGTTTAGGTCCGACAGGGGGGTACGAGCAGTACTTC

clone size: NA
D gene: TRBD1
V gene: TRBV19
CDR3 length: 14
J gene: TRBJ2-7
CDR3 protein: CASNDRGYPYEQYF
CDR3 DNA: TGTGCCAGCAACGACAGGGGTTATCCCTACGAGCAGTACTTC

clone size: NA
D gene: TRBD2
V gene: TRBV5-4
CDR3 length: 14
J gene: TRBJ2-1
CDR3 protein: CATERTSDHNEQFF
CDR3 DNA: TGTGCCACTGAAAGGACTAGCGATCACAATGAGCAGTTCTTC

clone size: NA
D gene: NA
V gene: TRBV5-1
CDR3 length: 15
J gene: TRBJ2-5
CDR3 protein: CASSLLTGEQETQYF
CDR3 DNA: TGCGCCAGCAGCTTGCTGACAGGAGAACAAGAGACCCAGTACTTC

clone size: NA
D gene: NA
V gene: TRBV4-1
CDR3 length: 14
J gene: TRBJ2-5
CDR3 protein: CASSLFTFQETQYF
CDR3 DNA: TGCGCCAGCAGCCTCTTCACATTCCAAGAGACCCAGTACTTC